The 32 T cell receptor beta chains reported below all come from one sample, sequenced in a study of T cells in Graves' hyperthyroidism and ophthalmopathy. Amplified TCR beta CDR3 regions derived from RNA transcripts. HTBI primers drove first-round RT-PCR of the TCR CDR3. TCRdb reprocessed the multiplex PCR reads with MiXCR, giving one entry per CDR3 protein. The sample carries fewer than 650,000 distinct CDR3 sequences, 13% to 15% recorded once. Sequenced input: blood. These receptors were obtained from a woman aged 35 to 49 with Graves' hyperthyroidism.

This clonotype came up many times. The rearrangement joins TRBV29-1 to TRBJ1-1; D gene ambiguous. Trimming cost V 0 bases and J 4 bases, with 12 bases left between them. Germline V gene lookup returns CDR1 SQVTM and CDR2 ANQGSEA. The CDR3 has 14 residues. CDR3 amino acids: CSVEDRVVATEAFF. The CDR3 nucleotides are TGCAGCGTTGAAGATCGGGTGGTGGCCACTGAAGCTTTCTTT.

This clonotype was observed many times. The chain has TRBV27 and TRBJ2-7; D ambiguous. Trimming took 11 bases from V and 5 from J, leaving 7 bases between them. Germline CDR1 reads MNHEY; CDR2 reads SMNVEV (reference sequence). This CDR3 has 9 amino acids. This chain's CDR3 is CASPDEQYF. In DNA, the CDR3 is TGTGCCTCCCCGGACGAGCAGTACTTC.

This clonotype was picked up many times. The chain couples TRBV6-6 to TRBJ2-3, with D possibly matching TRBD1 (5 bases). Germline V gene data show CDR1 as MNHNY and CDR2 as SVGAGI (reference sequence). The V end was cut by 2 bases, the J end by 2 bases, with 11 bases between. CDR3 length: 15 amino acids. The CDR3 loop reads CASSYGRVDTDTQYF. In DNA, the CDR3 is TGTGCCAGCAGTTACGGCAGGGTGGACACAGATACGCAGTATTTT.

This clonotype has ten or more counts. The chain is built from TRBV28 and TRBJ1-2; D gene ambiguous. V lost 2 bases and J 2 bases, leaving 6 bases between the germline ends. The CDR3 has 13 residues. The germline CDR1 and CDR2 sequences are MDHEN and SYDVKM. CDR3 nucleotides: TGTGCCAGCAGTTTAAGTCAGAACTATGGCTACACCTTC. This gives the protein CASSLSQNYGYTF.

The chain employs TRBV3-1 and TRBJ2-5; the match to TRBD2 covers 13 bases. The CDR3 has 18 residues. Germline loops: CDR1 LGHDT, CDR2 YNNKEL (reference sequence). V trimming: 3 bases; J trimming: 7 bases; junction bases outside the gene matches: 14. CDR3 DNA: TGTGCCAGCAGCCACCGTCGGAGAGGACTAGCGGGAGAGGGGACCCAGTACTTC. Protein product: CASSHRRRGLAGEGTQYF.

In its sample, this clonotype was seen many times. The gene calls are TRBV12-3 or TRBV12-4 and TRBJ2-7; weak D call: TRBD1 (6 bases). V was trimmed by 5 bases and J by 0 bases, leaving 14 bases between them. The CDR3 runs 15 residues. The CDR3 protein is CASSHRVVSSYEQYF. In DNA form, the CDR3 reads TGTGCCAGCAGTCACAGGGTTGTTAGCTCCTACGAGCAGTACTTC.

At least ten counts were recorded for this clonotype. The V call is TRBV28, the J call TRBJ1-2; 8 bases line up with TRBD1. CDR3 size: 14 residues. With 11 bases clipped from V and 2 bases from J, the junction kept 10 bases outside the gene matches. Per the germline V gene, CDR1 is MDHEN and CDR2 is SYDVKM. The CDR3: CAASATGANYGYTF. CDR3 in DNA: TGTGCCGCAAGCGCGACAGGGGCGAACTATGGCTACACCTTC.

This clonotype came up many times. The chain recombines TRBV12-3 or TRBV12-4 with TRBJ1-1; no definite D call. The length of the CDR3 is 13 residues. V shed 1 base and J shed 3 bases, with 6 bases lying between them. CDR3 bases: TGTGCCAGCAGTTTAGACGGTCACACTGAAGCTTTCTTT. This encodes CASSLDGHTEAFF.

This clonotype was observed at least ten times. The CDR3 loop reads CASSLSGQGAFAAQYF. The CDR3 nucleotides read TGTGCCAGCAGTTTATCTGGTCAGGGGGCCTTCGCGGCCCAGTACTTC. The chain joins TRBV27 to TRBJ2-5, with 8 bases lining up with TRBD1. After removal of 0 bases from V and 9 bases from J, the junction contained 12 bases not matched to a gene. Germline V gene lookup returns CDR1 MNHEY and CDR2 SMNVEV (reference sequence). The CDR3 sequence is 16 residues long.

This clonotype was picked up many times. The V call is TRBV4-1, the J call TRBJ1-2; no definite D call. The CDR3 contains 13 residues. CDR1 and CDR2 (germline): MGHRA, YSYEKL. The V and J ends lost 5 bases and 1 base respectively, with 8 bases between them. The CDR3 DNA sequence: TGCGCCAGCAGCGCACAGTTTAACTATGGCTACACCTTC. It translates to CASSAQFNYGYTF.

In its sample, this clonotype was seen many times. The chain is built from TRBV19 and TRBJ1-1; no reliable D call. The germline gives CDR1 LNHDA, CDR2 SQIVND (reference sequence). The CDR3 is made up of 16 amino acids. The V and J ends lost 6 bases and 4 bases respectively, with 21 bases between them. The CDR3 DNA sequence: TGTGCCAGTAGCTTAGACTTAGGACGGATCAGCACTGAAGCTTTCTTT. As protein: CASSLDLGRISTEAFF.

This chain joins TRBV27 and TRBJ2-7, with D possibly being TRBD1 (6 bases). The CDR3 extends over 15 amino acids. Trimming took 0 bases from V and 2 from J, leaving 11 bases between them. Germline V gene sequence: CDR1 MNHEY, CDR2 SMNVEV (reference sequence). CDR3 sequence: CASSLSYGGPYEQYF. CDR3 DNA sequence: TGTGCCAGCAGTTTATCATATGGGGGCCCCTACGAGCAGTACTTC.

This clonotype has only one observation. The chain has TRBV12-3 or TRBV12-4 and TRBJ1-6; possible D gene TRBD1, 6 bases. V lost 4 bases to trimming and J lost 0 bases, with 16 bases between them. This CDR3 has 18 amino acids. The CDR3 spells CASSYDRFPSSYNSPLHF. CDR3 sequence (DNA): TGTGCCAGCAGTTACGACAGGTTTCCAAGCTCCTATAATTCACCCCTCCACTTT.

This clonotype was counted ten times or more. V and J are TRBV27 and TRBJ2-7, with D perhaps being TRBD1 or TRBD2 (5 bases each). Trimming shortened V by 6 bases and J by 6 bases, and 18 bases separated the two germline ends. This CDR3 is built from 14 residues. From germline, CDR1 is MNHEY and CDR2 SMNVEV (reference sequence). The CDR3 DNA follows: TGTGCCAGCAGCCCGTGGGACCACGCCTCCGAGCAGTACTTC. This gives the protein CASSPWDHASEQYF.

The chain carries TRBV28 and TRBJ1-2; TRBD1 matches 9 bases. Germline trimming cut 4 bases from V and 4 bases from J; bases unmatched to any gene: 7. CDR1 is MDHEN and CDR2 is SYDVKM in the germline V gene. The CDR3 loop spans 15 amino acids. The CDR3 loop reads CASSSAGTGTYGYTF. CDR3 nucleotides: TGTGCCAGCAGTTCGGCCGGGACAGGGACCTATGGCTACACCTTC.

In the case of this clonotype: A much bigger clone sits one base away, suggesting this may be a read error. The genes are TRBV7-6 and TRBJ2-1; D unclear. V gave up 5 bases and J gave up 4 bases, with 15 bases separating them. This CDR3 region has 15 residues. Germline CDR1 SGHVS, CDR2 FNYEAQ. The CDR3 coding sequence is TGTGCCAGCAGCATAGATTCCGCCGATTACAATGAGCAGTTCTTC. Translated, it gives CASSIDSADYNEQFF.

This clonotype was seen repeatedly, ten times or more. The chain uses TRBV7-2 and TRBJ2-1; possibly TRBD2 for D (5 bases). V shed 1 base and J shed 0 bases, with 13 bases lying between them. CDR3 length: 17 amino acids. CDR1 and CDR2 (germline): SGHTA, FQGNSA. CDR3 region: CASSLVASWSSYNEQFF. The CDR3 DNA sequence: TGTGCCAGCAGCTTAGTAGCGTCCTGGAGCTCCTACAATGAGCAGTTCTTC.

The chain has TRBV6-1 and TRBJ1-2; D may be TRBD1 (6 bases). The V gene lost 6 bases and the J gene lost 4 bases, with 18 bases spanning the gap. The CDR3 covers 15 residues. Germline CDR1 reads MNHNS; CDR2 reads SASEGT. CDR3 in DNA: TGTGCCAGCAGATCCCGCCAGGGGCTAGTCTATGGCTACACCTTC. Protein sequence: CASRSRQGLVYGYTF.

In its sample, this clonotype was seen many times. V is TRBV27 and J is TRBJ2-1; 14 nucleotides line up with TRBD2. In germline, CDR1 is MNHEY, CDR2 SMNVEV (reference sequence). The CDR3 runs 16 residues. The J segment lost 5 bases and the V segment lost 2 bases, leaving 2 bases of the junction unmatched. The CDR3 loop reads CASSLRTSGRHNEQFF. The CDR3 DNA reads TGTGCCAGCAGTTTACGGACTAGCGGGAGGCACAATGAGCAGTTCTTC.

This chain's CDR3 is CASSVQGVGTDTQYF. As DNA, the CDR3 is TGTGCCAGCAGCGTACAAGGGGTTGGGACAGATACGCAGTATTTT. The chain carries TRBV9 and TRBJ2-3; a weak D match, TRBD1 (5 bases). V was shortened by 1 base and J by 3 bases, with 12 bases between the two germline ends. The CDR3 is made up of 15 amino acids. Germline V gene lookup returns CDR1 SGDLS and CDR2 YYNGEE.

This clonotype showed up just a few times. Sequence at one end of the junction differs from germline and may be a read error. V usage is TRBV7-7 and J usage is TRBJ2-3; weak D call: TRBD1 (5 bases). The CDR3 covers 14 residues. CDR1 and CDR2 (germline): SSHAT, FNYEAQ (reference sequence). Here the CDR3 reads CASSEGHNTDTQYF. CDR3 bases: TGTGCTAGCAGCGAAGGACACAACACAGATACGCAGTATTTT.

This clonotype was seen at least ten times. The chain is built from TRBV28 and TRBJ1-6; D unresolved. Germline V gene data show CDR1 as MDHEN and CDR2 as SYDVKM. CDR3 size: 17 residues. V lost 3 bases to trimming and J lost 7 bases, with 19 bases between them. The DNA for the CDR3 is TGTGCCAGCAGTTTCATTTGGGGATCGGGAGGAAATTCACCCCTCCACTTT. It yields the protein CASSFIWGSGGNSPLHF.

This clonotype was counted at least ten times. The V call is TRBV28, the J call TRBJ1-2; TRBD1 agrees at 7 bases. Germline V gene lookup returns CDR1 MDHEN and CDR2 SYDVKM. V shed 5 bases and J 5 bases; nucleotides not matched to a gene: 11. The CDR3 consists of 15 residues. CDR3 loop: CASSKNWDSKYGYTF. The CDR3 coding sequence is TGTGCCAGCAGTAAAAATTGGGACAGTAAATATGGCTACACCTTC.

This chain links TRBV7-3 with TRBJ1-3; a weak D match, TRBD1 (6 bases). The length of the CDR3 is 15 residues. Germline V lookup: CDR1 SGHTA, CDR2 FQGTGA. Trimming cost V 5 bases and J 4 bases, with 15 bases left between them. CDR3 sequence: CASSPRGGGGNTIYF. CDR3 nucleotides: TGTGCCAGCAGCCCAAGGGGGGGAGGAGGAAACACCATATATTTT. Complete variable domain (other parts from reference TRBV7-3 and TRBJ1-3): GAGVSQTPSNKVTEKGKYVELRCDPISGHTALYWYRQSLGQGPEFLIYFQGTGAADDSGLPNDRFFAVRPEGSVSTLKIQRTERGDSAVYLCASSPRGGGGNTIYFGEGSWLTVV.

This clonotype was recorded at least ten times. V is TRBV3-1 and J is TRBJ2-2; D is ambiguous. Germline V gene lookup returns CDR1 LGHDT and CDR2 YNNKEL (reference sequence). With 4 bases removed from V and 2 bases from J, the gap between germline ends came to 20 bases. The CDR3 has 18 residues. The CDR3 protein is CASSPDAWAVLNTGELFF. CDR3 DNA sequence: TGTGCCAGCAGCCCCGATGCGTGGGCGGTCCTAAACACCGGGGAGCTGTTTTTT.

This chain links TRBV20-1 with TRBJ1-2; D ambiguous. CDR3 length: 12 residues. V lost 1 base and J 4 bases, leaving 7 bases between the germline ends. Per germline, CDR1 DFQATT and CDR2 SNEGSKA (reference sequence). The CDR3 here is CSARGGIYGYTF. In DNA form, the CDR3 reads TGCAGTGCTAGAGGGGGAATCTATGGCTACACCTTC.

This clonotype was picked up a small number of times. The CDR3 is CSAWDRTNYGYTF. The CDR3 coding sequence is TGCAGTGCTTGGGACAGAACTAACTATGGCTACACCTTC. The J gene is TRBJ1-2, the V gene TRBV20-1, with TRBD1 matching over 7 bases. The CDR3 sequence is 13 residues long. The germline gives CDR1 DFQATT, CDR2 SNEGSKA (reference sequence). V shed 5 bases and J 0 bases; nucleotides not matched to a gene: 3.

At least ten counts were recorded for this clonotype. In DNA, the CDR3 is TGCAGTGCTAGATCTAATCCTATGACCTACGAGCAGTACTTC. Protein product: CSARSNPMTYEQYF. The chain recombines TRBV20-1 with TRBJ2-7; no reliable D call. V was clipped by 2 bases and J by 2 bases, with 13 bases between them. The CDR3 has 14 amino acids. CDR1 is DFQATT and CDR2 is SNEGSKA in the germline V gene (reference sequence).

Many counts were recorded for this clonotype. The genes are TRBV7-9 and TRBJ2-7, with TRBD1 matching 7 bases. Per the germline V gene, CDR1 is SEHNR and CDR2 is FQNEAQ (reference sequence). The CDR3 is 13 residues long. J gave up 5 bases and V 1 base, and 2 bases lay outside the gene matches. The CDR3 nucleotides are TGTGCCAGCAGCTTAGTAGGGACAGACGAGCAGTACTTC. This codes for CASSLVGTDEQYF.

The chain couples TRBV2 to TRBJ1-5; TRBD1 matches at 7 bases. With V trimmed by 8 bases and J by 2 bases, 15 bases remained unmatched. Germline CDR1 reads SNHLY; CDR2 reads FYNNEI. CDR3 length: 17 amino acids. The CDR3 nucleotides are TGTGCCAGCCGAATCGTAGCGGGAGGACAGGGCAATCAGCCCCAGCATTTT. This codes for CASRIVAGGQGNQPQHF.

This clonotype showed up many times. This chain joins TRBV7-2 and TRBJ2-1; 9 nucleotides agree with TRBD2. The CDR3 extends over 14 amino acids. Germline V gene lookup returns CDR1 SGHTA and CDR2 FQGNSA. The ends lost 6 bases at V and 7 bases at J; junction bases unmatched: 7. The DNA for the CDR3 is TGTGCCAGCAGTATAGCGGGAGCGAGGAATGAGCAGTTCTTC. Translating gives CASSIAGARNEQFF.

In its sample, this clonotype was seen a few times. The V and J genes are TRBV9 and TRBJ2-7; TRBD1 agrees at 8 bases. This CDR3 spans 15 amino acids. From germline, CDR1 is SGDLS and CDR2 YYNGEE. Trimming cost V 4 bases and J 3 bases; bases outside gene matches: 9. CDR3: CASSPGDRRYYEQYF. The CDR3 DNA sequence: TGTGCCAGCAGCCCAGGGGACAGGCGATACTACGAGCAGTACTTC.